This paragraph covers one TCR beta chain sequence. Libraries were prepared by immunoSEQ multiplex PCR; TCRdb keeps only in-frame clonotypes and omits some of them. The sample consists of about 110,000 clones, 92% of them appearing once. This record comes from a study of T cell responses to AZD1222 COVID-19 vaccine. Sequenced material: peripheral blood, taken 28 days after the second AZD1222 dose. This TCR came from an adult who received the AZD1222 COVID-19 vaccine.

The CDR3 DNA follows: TGTGCCAGCAGTTATAACGGCTACCTCCCCGGTTGGGATCAGCCCCAGCATTTT. It specifies CASSYNGYLPGWDQPQHF. The chain links TRBV6-9 to TRBJ1-5, with unresolved D. Germline V lookup: CDR1 MNHGY, CDR2 SVAAGI. The CDR3 covers 18 residues. V lost 2 bases and J 5 bases, leaving 22 bases between the germline ends.